This T cell receptor beta chain was profiled in a study of cytomegalovirus exposure and HLA in healthy donors. The CDR3 runs to 16 residues. The J segment lost 7 bases and the V segment lost 4 bases, leaving 13 bases of the junction unmatched. Germline V CDR1 and CDR2: SGDLS, YYNGEE. General study points: According to the study, roughly 160 TCR beta chains were cytomegalovirus-associated.

Of note for this clone: Antigen specificity is unknown.

It was with 60 Vbeta and 13 Jbeta primers that the PCR ran. Repertoires were generated with immunoSEQ multiplex PCR, while TCRdb's copy carries only in-frame clones and drops some. The table shows 150,000 or so clones, with roughly three quarters occurring only once. Those who donated were healthy bone marrow donors. The TCR was taken from a man aged 40-55 years in good health and CMV-seropositive. The sequenced sample was PBMCs. The V gene is TRBV9, the J gene TRBJ2-7; TRBD2 matches at 11 bases. For the CDR3, the DNA is TGTGCCAGCAGCTCACGACCGGGACTAGCGGTAGAAGAGCAGTACTTC. Protein product: CASSSRPGLAVEEQYF.